The 21 T cell receptor beta chains listed next were all sequenced from one sample in a study of cytomegalovirus exposure and HLA in healthy donors (dated by TCRdb to the late 2010s). Libraries were constructed by the immunoSEQ multiplex PCR assay. The multiplex PCR relied on a mix of 60 forward primers for TCR Vbeta segments and 13 reverse primers for TCR Jbeta segments. TCRdb re-hosts the immuneACCESS table, in-frame sequences only. Its copies lack some clones; in the studies checked, an unresolved V gene accounts for under half of them, and the cause for the rest is not known. The table held for this sample gives about 110,000 clones. Clones ranked in the top ten supply about 4% of the sample. The specimen was PBMCs. The origin of the receptors is a man aged 25 to 40 in good health and CMV-seronegative.

The genes are TRBV10-3 and TRBJ1-2, with a tentative D call TRBD1 (6 bases). Germline CDR1 reads ENHRY; CDR2 reads SYGVKD. CDR3 size: 15 residues. With 4 bases removed from V and 4 bases from J, the gap between germline ends came to 16 bases. CDR3: CAISGIWGQGYGYTF. Written as DNA, the CDR3 is TGTGCCATCAGTGGTATCTGGGGGCAGGGCTATGGCTACACCTTC.

This chain joins TRBV2 and TRBJ1-1; the match to TRBD1 covers 7 bases. CDR1 and CDR2 (germline): SNHLY, FYNNEI. V lost 3 bases to trimming and J lost 0 bases; unmatched junction nucleotides: 7. The CDR3 sequence is 16 residues long. CDR3 residues: CASSEVRGILNTEAFF. The DNA for the CDR3 is TGTGCCAGCAGTGAGGTCAGGGGGATTTTGAACACTGAAGCTTTCTTT.

The chain combines TRBV9 with TRBJ1-1; D is undetermined. V lost 0 bases to trimming and J lost 2 bases, with 14 bases between them. The V gene's germline CDR1 is SGDLS and CDR2 YYNGEE. The CDR3 extends over 16 amino acids. CDR3: CASSVAPADPNTEAFF. DNA for the CDR3: TGTGCCAGCAGCGTAGCCCCCGCGGATCCTAACACTGAAGCTTTCTTT.

V and J are TRBV29-1 and TRBJ1-5, with D possibly being TRBD1 (6 bases). Germline V gives CDR1 SQVTM, CDR2 ANQGSEA. V lost 7 bases, J lost 0 bases, and 10 bases lay in between. This CDR3 has 13 residues. The CDR3 DNA reads TGCAGCGGGACAGTTTATAGCAATCAGCCCCAGCATTTT. It specifies CSGTVYSNQPQHF.

The chain couples TRBV7-8 to TRBJ1-3; the match to TRBD1 covers 11 bases. The CDR3 has 17 amino acids. Trimming cost V 5 bases and J 4 bases; bases outside gene matches: 10. The V gene's germline CDR1 is SGHVS and CDR2 FQNEAQ. This CDR3 reads CASSRRDRGTRGNTIYF. The DNA of the CDR3 is TGTGCCAGCAGCAGACGGGACAGGGGGACGAGGGGAAACACCATATATTTT.

Here the CDR3 reads CALKDRGGEKLFF. The CDR3 region has the DNA TGTGCCCTCAAGGACAGGGGAGGCGAAAAACTGTTTTTT. The rearrangement links TRBV5-4 to TRBJ1-4; 9 bases are shared with TRBD1. With V trimmed by 10 bases and J by 8 bases, 9 bases remained unmatched. The CDR3 length is 13 residues. The germline CDR1 and CDR2 sequences are SGHNT and YYREEE (reference sequence).

The rearrangement links TRBV7-2 to TRBJ1-6; the D gene is possibly TRBD1 (6 bases). CDR1 is SGHTA, CDR2 FQGNSA, per germline. Trimming pared 5 bases from V and 12 bases from J, leaving 23 bases between. The CDR3 sequence is 16 residues long. CDR3: CASSLLESDGGLPLHF. CDR3 bases: TGTGCCAGCAGCCTATTGGAATCGGATGGGGGCTTACCCCTCCACTTT.

The chain combines TRBV7-8 with TRBJ1-2, with TRBD1 matching 8 bases. V was pared by 5 bases and J by 8 bases, with 16 bases of the junction left unmatched. Germline values: CDR1 SGHVS, CDR2 FQNEAQ. The CDR3 runs 16 residues. In nucleotides, the CDR3 is TGTGCCAGCAGCCTACCCTTACGGACAGGGCAGGGCGGCTACACCTTC. Amino acids: CASSLPLRTGQGGYTF.

The chain carries TRBV5-4 and TRBJ1-4; 11 nucleotides align to TRBD1. The CDR3 length is 15 residues. CDR1 SGHNT and CDR2 YYREEE come from the germline V gene (reference sequence). With V trimmed by 0 bases and J by 10 bases, 5 bases remained unmatched. The CDR3 nucleotides read TGTGCCAGCAGCTTGGGGACCGGGACAGGGGGAAAACTGTTTTTT. This gives the protein CASSLGTGTGGKLFF.

CDR3 sequence (DNA): TGTGCCAGCAGCCCTAGAGACCTAAAGACAGGGCCAGCTAACTATGGCTACACCTTC. Amino acid sequence: CASSPRDLKTGPANYGYTF. The chain combines TRBV7-2 with TRBJ1-2; TRBD1 matches at 7 bases. Trimming removed 5 bases from V and 0 bases from J; junction bases left unmatched: 18. This CDR3 region has 19 residues. CDR1 is SGHTA, CDR2 FQGNSA, per germline.

The V call is TRBV10-3, the J call TRBJ1-2; tentatively, D is TRBD1 (6 bases). The ends were cut back, 7 bases at V and 0 bases at J, with 9 bases in the middle. The CDR3 has 13 amino acids. Looked up from germline, CDR1 is ENHRY and CDR2 is SYGVKD. The CDR3 sequence: CAITRQANYGYTF. CDR3 in DNA: TGTGCCATCACTCGACAGGCTAACTATGGCTACACCTTC.

This rearrangement joins TRBV7-2 to TRBJ1-5; 9 bases map to TRBD1. V lost 5 bases and J lost 7; bases outside the gene matches: 15. The CDR3 contains 17 residues. Germline CDR1 reads SGHTA; CDR2 reads FQGNSA. The CDR3 loop is CASSPDTTGGLRQPQHF. The CDR3 nucleotides read TGTGCCAGCAGCCCCGACACGACAGGGGGATTGAGGCAGCCCCAGCATTTT.

The chain is built from TRBV7-9 and TRBJ2-4; D remains ambiguous. The CDR3 is 14 amino acids. Germline loops: CDR1 SEHNR, CDR2 FQNEAQ (reference sequence). V was pared by 1 base and J by 3 bases, with 7 bases between. As DNA, the CDR3 is TGTGCCAGCAGCTTAGAATATATCAAAAACATTCAGTACTTC. Its translation: CASSLEYIKNIQYF.

A remark on this clone: In the same sample, other DNA sequences code for this CDR3. V gene TRBV29-1 combines with J gene TRBJ2-1, with TRBD2 matching over 11 bases. CDR1 SQVTM and CDR2 ANQGSEA come from the germline V gene. J was trimmed by 0 bases and V by 1 base; bases with no gene match: 5. CDR3 length equals 17 residues. For the CDR3, the DNA is TGCAGCGTTGAAGGACTAGCGGGGCGAAGCTCCTACAATGAGCAGTTCTTC. This codes for CSVEGLAGRSSYNEQFF.

This sequence joins TRBV9 and TRBJ1-4, with D possibly TRBD1 on 6 matching bases. V lost 4 bases, J lost 4 bases, and 11 bases lay in between. There are 14 residues in the CDR3. Per the germline V gene, CDR1 is SGDLS and CDR2 is YYNGEE. Here the CDR3 reads CASSFGQLNEKLFF. The CDR3 DNA sequence: TGTGCCAGCAGCTTCGGACAGCTTAATGAAAAACTGTTTTTT.

The V and J genes are TRBV19 and TRBJ1-2; 11 nucleotides line up with TRBD1. CDR3 size: 14 residues. J gave up 1 base and V 6 bases, and 1 base lay outside the gene matches. Germline V gene data show CDR1 as LNHDA and CDR2 as SQIVND (reference sequence). In nucleotides, the CDR3 is TGTGCCAGTAGAGGGACAGGGGGTAACTATGGCTACACCTTC. Translated: CASRGTGGNYGYTF.

V is TRBV28 and J is TRBJ1-5; 7 nucleotides align to TRBD1. CDR3 length: 15 residues. V lost 2 bases, J lost 3 bases, and 4 bases stayed unmatched. The germline V gene encodes CDR1 MDHEN and CDR2 SYDVKM. CDR3 amino acids: CASSLSGQVNQPQHF. The CDR3 nucleotides read TGTGCCAGCAGTTTAAGTGGACAGGTCAATCAGCCCCAGCATTTT.

The chain uses TRBV10-3 and TRBJ2-1; no firm D call. V was clipped by 3 bases and J by 3 bases, with 18 bases between them. Per the germline V gene, CDR1 is ENHRY and CDR2 is SYGVKD. The CDR3 is made up of 17 amino acids. For the CDR3, the DNA is TGTGCCATCAGTGATCGAATAGCCGGAGCTTACTACAATGAGCAGTTCTTC. It specifies CAISDRIAGAYYNEQFF.

The chain is built from TRBV7-6 and TRBJ2-3; 7 bases fit TRBD1. The V and J ends lost 5 bases and 6 bases, in that order; junction bases with no gene match: 8. Germline assignment: CDR1 SGHVS and CDR2 FNYEAQ. The length of the CDR3 is 14 residues. CDR3 protein: CASSRTGLADTQYF. In DNA form, the CDR3 reads TGTGCCAGCAGCAGGACAGGCCTCGCGGATACGCAGTATTTT.

The chain joins TRBV9 to TRBJ1-2; a weak D match, TRBD1 (5 bases). V shed 4 bases and J shed 0 bases, with 19 bases lying between them. The CDR3 totals 17 residues. The germline gives CDR1 SGDLS, CDR2 YYNGEE. CDR3 residues: CASSPGVEGLSNYGYTF. For the CDR3, the DNA is TGTGCCAGCAGCCCGGGGGTGGAGGGCCTCTCTAACTATGGCTACACCTTC. Filled out from reference TRBV9 and TRBJ1-2, the complete variable domain reads DSGVTQTPKHLITATGQRVTLRCSPRSGDLSVYWYQQSLDQGLQFLIQYYNGEERAKGNILERFSAQQFPDLHSELNLSSLELGDSALYFCASSPGVEGLSNYGYTFGSGTRLTVV.

The gene calls are TRBV7-3 and TRBJ2-1; 7 bases fit TRBD1. This CDR3 spans 14 amino acids. Germline V gene sequence: CDR1 SGHTA, CDR2 FQGTGA. J gave up 7 bases and V 4 bases, and 7 bases lay outside the gene matches. CDR3 protein: CASSSERQGNEQFF. The CDR3 DNA is TGTGCCAGCAGCTCTGAGCGACAGGGTAATGAGCAGTTCTTC. Drawing the rest from reference TRBV7-3 and TRBJ2-1, the complete variable domain is GAGVSQTPSNKVTEKGKYVELRCDPISGHTALYWYRQSLGQGPEFLIYFQGTGAADDSGLPNDRFFAVRPEGSVSTLKIQRTERGDSAVYLCASSSERQGNEQFFGPGTRLTVL.